The 6 T cell receptor beta chains listed next were all sequenced from one sample in a study of control samples from healthy donors and cancer patients. Repertoires were generated with immunoSEQ multiplex PCR, while TCRdb's copy carries only in-frame clones and drops some. The sample holds about 97,000 clones, approximately 90% seen once. Sequenced input: blood. Every receptor here comes from a man aged 25 to 45 in good health.

V is TRBV9 and J is TRBJ2-6; TRBD2 is a possible D gene (5 bases). Trimming removed 0 bases from V and 0 bases from J, with 7 bases in between. In germline, CDR1 is SGDLS, CDR2 YYNGEE. This CDR3 comprises 16 residues. CDR3 protein: CASSVGGNSGANVLTF. DNA of the CDR3: TGTGCCAGCAGCGTAGGAGGGAACTCTGGGGCCAACGTCCTGACTTTC.

This clone was counted a single time. V usage is TRBV5-1 and J usage is TRBJ1-2; 10 bases align to TRBD1. CDR1 is SGHRS and CDR2 is YFSETQ in the germline V gene. This CDR3 spans 14 amino acids. V lost 4 bases to trimming and J lost 4 bases; unmatched junction nucleotides: 4. CDR3: CASSGDRGGYGYTF. CDR3 bases: TGCGCCAGCAGCGGGGACAGGGGCGGCTATGGCTACACCTTC.

The genes are TRBV28 and TRBJ1-2, with TRBD1 identical over 12 bases. This CDR3 spans 17 amino acids. J gave up 4 bases and V 6 bases, and 12 bases lay outside the gene matches. CDR1 is MDHEN and CDR2 is SYDVKM in the germline V gene. The CDR3 DNA reads as TGTGCCAGCAGCACCGGGACAGGGGGCTTTAAGAGCTATGGCTACACCTTC. Protein product: CASSTGTGGFKSYGYTF.

The J gene is TRBJ2-3, the V gene TRBV6-5; possible D gene TRBD2, 6 bases. This CDR3 contains 15 residues. Germline V gene data show CDR1 as MNHEY and CDR2 as SVGAGI. V was trimmed by 2 bases and J by 1 base, leaving 10 bases between them. CDR3 residues: CASSYQPSGTDTQYF. CDR3 nucleotide sequence: TGTGCCAGCAGTTACCAACCTAGCGGCACAGATACGCAGTATTTT.

This chain uses TRBV2 with TRBJ2-1; D unclear. There are 13 residues in the CDR3. Germline CDR1 is SNHLY and CDR2 is FYNNEI. The germline V and J ends were trimmed by 7 bases and 5 bases, with 12 bases remaining between them. Written as DNA, the CDR3 is TGTGCCAGCAATGAGGTTAAGGACAATGAGCAGTTCTTC. The encoded protein is CASNEVKDNEQFF.

This chain joins TRBV15 and TRBJ1-3; D is ambiguous. CDR1 and CDR2 (germline): LNHNV, YYDKDF (reference sequence). CDR3 length equals 15 residues. V gave up 5 bases and J gave up 0 bases, with 11 bases separating them. This CDR3 is CATSPGVTSGNTIYF. CDR3 nucleotide sequence: TGTGCCACCAGCCCCGGCGTTACCTCTGGAAACACCATATATTTT.